This TCR beta chain was profiled in a study of beta chain features in type 1 diabetes. Regarding the study as a whole: Over-representation of high TCR-expressing cells was a possible consequence of cDNA sequencing. A moderate, significant TCRB CDR3 shortening appeared in type 1 diabetes across four CD4+ subsets.

All of the isolated RNA was reverse transcribed, so expressed TCRB transcripts were sequenced. Profiling relied on immunoSEQ multiplex PCR, and the TCRdb table lists in-frame clones only, not all of them. In the table there are 250,000 or so clones, 68% of which are singletons. A heparinised blood draw that averaged around 110 mL was obtained once from each donor. CD4+ naive, central memory, regulatory and stem cell-like memory cells were sorted via CD45RO/CCR7/CD25/CD127/CD95/CD27. Points on this clone: No antigen is known for it.

The CDR3 loop spans 17 amino acids. Losses at the gene ends were 3 bases for V and 1 base for J; bases not matched to a gene: 12. Looked up from germline, CDR1 is SGHRS and CDR2 is YFSETQ. J is TRBJ2-7 and V is TRBV5-1; 8 bases line up with TRBD1. Specimen: naive CD4+ T cells from blood. The clonotype was recovered from a man aged 25-45 years in good health. CDR3 bases: TGCGCCAGCAGCTCCCAAGGGGGAGGACAGGGATCCTACGAGCAGTACTTC. Translating gives CASSSQGGGQGSYEQYF.